This TCR beta chain was sequenced for a study of blood T cells in healthy people across ages. There are many counts of this clonotype. What it binds is unknown. V shed 3 bases, J shed 6 bases, and the junction held 2 bases outside the gene matches. The CDR3 extends over 13 amino acids. Germline CDR1 reads SEHNR; CDR2 reads FQNEAQ (reference sequence). Primed by a sample-barcoded 5' primer and a J-beta primer mix, a second PCR proceeded for roughly 7 to 11 cycles. A 12-random-nucleotide template-switch adaptor tagged each cDNA molecule. Paired-end reads containing CDR3 totaled no fewer than 3 million for each sample. Using its own MiXCR run on the 5' RACE reads, TCRdb lists one record per CDR3 protein. Among roughly 650,000 distinct CDR3 sequences, approximately 30% were seen once, and the ten largest hold 15%. Regarding the study as a whole: Across samples, TCR beta diversity tracked strongly with naive T cell percentage.

Sequenced material: blood. This clonotype was obtained from a woman over 75 in good health. This chain connects TRBV7-9 to TRBJ2-7; 10 positions match TRBD1. The CDR3 loop is CASSLGTGAEQYF. CDR3 sequence (DNA): TGTGCCAGCAGCTTGGGGACAGGGGCCGAGCAGTACTTC.